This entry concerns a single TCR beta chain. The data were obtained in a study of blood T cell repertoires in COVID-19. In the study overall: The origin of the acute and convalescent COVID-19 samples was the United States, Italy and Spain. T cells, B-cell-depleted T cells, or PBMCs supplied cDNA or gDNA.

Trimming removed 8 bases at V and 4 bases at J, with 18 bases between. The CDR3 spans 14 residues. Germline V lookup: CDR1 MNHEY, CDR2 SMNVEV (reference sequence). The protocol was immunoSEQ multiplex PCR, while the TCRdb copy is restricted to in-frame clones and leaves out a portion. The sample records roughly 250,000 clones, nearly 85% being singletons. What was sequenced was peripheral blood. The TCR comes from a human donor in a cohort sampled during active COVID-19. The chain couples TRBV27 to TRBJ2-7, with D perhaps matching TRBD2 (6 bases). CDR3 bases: TGTGCCAGCCGGGGGACCACTAGCTTGTACGAGCAGTACTTC. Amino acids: CASRGTTSLYEQYF.